The sequence of this T cell receptor (beta chain) was determined in a study of blood T cell repertoires in COVID-19. Losses at the gene ends were 4 bases for V and 5 bases for J; bases not matched to a gene: 6. Germline V gives CDR1 SGHVS, CDR2 FQNEAQ. The CDR3 contains 14 residues. Clones were read by immunoSEQ multiplex PCR, and TCRdb kept only the in-frame ones, dropping some. The sample records more than 90,000 clones, roughly 90% being singletons. The rearrangement joins TRBV7-8 to TRBJ1-1; 8 bases map to TRBD1. This receptor was obtained from a man between 70 and 80 years old who had recovered from COVID-19. The source material was peripheral blood. The CDR3 DNA sequence: TGTGCCAGCAGCTACGGACAGGGAAGAACTGAAGCTTTCTTT. Translation: CASSYGQGRTEAFF.